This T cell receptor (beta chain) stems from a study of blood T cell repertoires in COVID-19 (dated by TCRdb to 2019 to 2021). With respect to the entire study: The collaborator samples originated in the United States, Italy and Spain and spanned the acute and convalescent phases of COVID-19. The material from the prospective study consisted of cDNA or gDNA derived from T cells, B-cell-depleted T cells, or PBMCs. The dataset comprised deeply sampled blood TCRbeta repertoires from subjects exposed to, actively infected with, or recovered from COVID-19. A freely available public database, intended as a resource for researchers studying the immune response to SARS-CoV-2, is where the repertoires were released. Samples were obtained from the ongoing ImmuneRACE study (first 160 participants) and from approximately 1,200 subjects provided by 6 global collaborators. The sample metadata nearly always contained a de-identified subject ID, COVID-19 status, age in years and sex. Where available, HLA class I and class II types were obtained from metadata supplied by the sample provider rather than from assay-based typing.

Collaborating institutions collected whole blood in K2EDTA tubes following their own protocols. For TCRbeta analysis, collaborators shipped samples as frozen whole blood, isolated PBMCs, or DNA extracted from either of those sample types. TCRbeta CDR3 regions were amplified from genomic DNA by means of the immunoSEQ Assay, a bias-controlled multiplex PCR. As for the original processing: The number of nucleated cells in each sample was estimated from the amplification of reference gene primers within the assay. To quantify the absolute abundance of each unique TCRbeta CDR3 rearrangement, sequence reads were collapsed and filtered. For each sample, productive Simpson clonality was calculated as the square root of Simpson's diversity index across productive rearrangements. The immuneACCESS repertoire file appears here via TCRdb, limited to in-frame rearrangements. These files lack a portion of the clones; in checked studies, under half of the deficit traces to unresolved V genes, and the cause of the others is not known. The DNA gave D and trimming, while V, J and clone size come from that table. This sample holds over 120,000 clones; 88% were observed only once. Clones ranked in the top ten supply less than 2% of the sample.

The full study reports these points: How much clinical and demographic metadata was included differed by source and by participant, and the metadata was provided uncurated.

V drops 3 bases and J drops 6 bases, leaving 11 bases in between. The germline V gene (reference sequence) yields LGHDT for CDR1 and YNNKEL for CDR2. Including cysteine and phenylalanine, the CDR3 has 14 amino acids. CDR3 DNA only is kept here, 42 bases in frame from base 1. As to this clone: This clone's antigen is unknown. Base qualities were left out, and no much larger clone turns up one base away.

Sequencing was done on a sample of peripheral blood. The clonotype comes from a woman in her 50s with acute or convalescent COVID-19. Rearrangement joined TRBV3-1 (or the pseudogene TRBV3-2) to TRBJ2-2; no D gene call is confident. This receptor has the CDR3 CASSHVRRAGELFF. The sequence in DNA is TGTGCCAGCAGCCATGTCAGGCGAGCCGGGGAGCTGTTTTTT.